These 11 T cell receptor beta chains share one sample of origin, sequenced in a study of radiotherapy plus CTLA-4 blockade in lung cancer. Repertoires were generated with immunoSEQ multiplex PCR, while TCRdb's copy carries only in-frame clones and drops some. The repertoire holds around 78,000 clones, with 60% to 85% as singletons. The starting material was peripheral blood, obtained from a patient treated with radiotherapy plus ipilimumab. The receptors here all came from a human donor with non-small cell lung cancer who had a partial response to radiotherapy plus ipilimumab. Some clones in this sample may be carry-over from other donors' samples.

The rearrangement links TRBV28 to TRBJ1-6; unclear D gene. The CDR3 extends over 13 amino acids. Germline loops: CDR1 MDHEN, CDR2 SYDVKM. Trimming removed 6 bases from V and 4 bases from J, with 7 bases in between. In nucleotides, the CDR3 is TGTGCCAGCAGCCCCGGTTATAATTCACCCCTCCACTTT. This codes for CASSPGYNSPLHF.

The chain joins TRBV12-1 to TRBJ2-7; the table names TRBD1, a call not compared with the DNA. TRBV12-1 is classified as a pseudogene. The CDR3 consists of 11 residues. CDR3 DNA: TGTGCCAGCAGCTCCAACTACGAGCAGTACTTC. Protein sequence: CASSSNYEQYF.

The chain uses TRBV28 and TRBJ1-2, with 7 bases fitting TRBD1. V gave up 6 bases and J gave up 3 bases; unmatched junction bases: 7. CDR1 is MDHEN, CDR2 SYDVKM, per germline. CDR3 length equals 14 residues. CDR3 DNA: TGTGCCAGCAGCCCGACAGGGCGCGACTATGGCTACACCTTC. As protein: CASSPTGRDYGYTF.

The chain links TRBV6-6 to TRBJ1-1, with D maybe TRBD1 (5 bases). Trimming shortened V by 7 bases and J by 0 bases, and 12 bases separated the two germline ends. The CDR3 sequence is 14 residues long. The germline CDR1 and CDR2 sequences are MNHNY and SVGAGI (reference sequence). DNA for the CDR3: TGTGCCAGCACACTCACGACAGTGAACACTGAAGCTTTCTTT. Translating gives CASTLTTVNTEAFF.

This chain joins TRBV5-6 and TRBJ1-4; 7 bases align to TRBD1. With 3 bases clipped from V and 4 bases from J, the junction kept 3 bases outside the gene matches. The CDR3 contains 14 residues. Looked up from germline, CDR1 is SGHDT and CDR2 is YYEEEE. The CDR3 region is CASSYRGGNEKLFF. Written as DNA, the CDR3 is TGTGCCAGCAGCTACAGGGGAGGTAATGAAAAACTGTTTTTT. Full variable domain (remainder filled in from reference TRBV5-6 and TRBJ1-4): DAGVTQSPTHLIKTRGQQVTLRCSPKSGHDTVSWYQQALGQGPQFIFQYYEEEERQRGNFPDRFSGHQFPNYSSELNVNALLLGDSALYLCASSYRGGNEKLFFGSGTQLSVL.

The chain combines TRBV7-8 with TRBJ2-1; no reliable D call. In germline, CDR1 is SGHVS, CDR2 FQNEAQ. The CDR3 consists of 14 residues. Trimming cost V 1 base and J 9 bases, with 13 bases left between them. CDR3 DNA sequence: TGTGCCAGCAGCTTAGATAGCTTAGGTTTTGAGCAGTTCTTC. Amino acids: CASSLDSLGFEQFF. The full variable domain, in which reference TRBV7-8 and TRBJ2-1 provide the parts outside the CDR3, is GAGVSQSPRYKVAKRGQDVALRCDPISGHVSLFWYQQALGQGPEFLTYFQNEAQLDKSGLPSDRFFAERPEGSVSTLKIQRTQQEDSAVYLCASSLDSLGFEQFFGPGTRLTVL.

This sequence joins TRBV6-6 and TRBJ2-7; perhaps TRBD2 as D (5 bases). Trimming shortened V by 6 bases and J by 0 bases, and 18 bases separated the two germline ends. The V gene's germline CDR1 is MNHNY and CDR2 SVGAGI (reference sequence). There are 16 residues in the CDR3. CDR3 loop: CASRKDGRGVSYEQYF. As DNA, the CDR3 is TGTGCCAGCAGGAAAGATGGACGGGGAGTCTCCTACGAGCAGTACTTC.

This clone has only one observation. The gene calls are TRBV7-2 and TRBJ2-7, with 9 bases that match TRBD1. This CDR3 comprises 16 residues. Germline loops: CDR1 SGHTA, CDR2 FQGNSA. With 5 bases clipped from V and 2 bases from J, the junction kept 10 bases outside the gene matches. The CDR3: CASSTSGTGSPYEQYF. CDR3 coding DNA: TGTGCCAGCAGCACCTCCGGGACAGGGAGTCCCTACGAGCAGTACTTC. The entire variable domain, with the rest obtained from reference TRBV7-2 and TRBJ2-7, is as follows: GAGVSQSPSNKVTEKGKDVELRCDPISGHTALYWYRQSLGQGLEFLIYFQGNSAPDKSGLPSDRFSAERTGGSVSTLTIQRTQQEDSAVYLCASSTSGTGSPYEQYFGPGTRLTVT.

This clone was seen many times. The chain couples TRBV6-4 to TRBJ1-2; no definite D call. Germline-derived CDR1 and CDR2 are MRHNA and SNTAGT. The germline V and J ends were trimmed by 10 bases and 7 bases, with 16 bases remaining between them. The CDR3 spans 12 residues. This CDR3 reads CATKEGSGGYTF. CDR3 nucleotide sequence: TGTGCCACCAAGGAGGGTTCAGGTGGCTACACCTTC.

The chain is built from TRBV6-6 and TRBJ2-2; D remains ambiguous. Germline CDR1 and CDR2: MNHNY and SVGAGI (reference sequence). The CDR3 has 13 amino acids. Deletions cut 6 bases from V and 6 bases from J, with 11 bases between. The CDR3: CASSYSAPGELFF. The CDR3, as DNA: TGTGCCAGCAGCTATTCTGCACCCGGGGAGCTGTTTTTT.

A single count supports this clone. The genes are TRBV6-5 and TRBJ2-7; tentative D call: TRBD2 (5 bases). Trimming removed 6 bases from V and 6 bases from J, with 21 bases in between. This CDR3 is 15 amino acids long. Germline V lookup: CDR1 MNHEY, CDR2 SVGAGI. CDR3 loop: CASSAGSSRLREQYF. CDR3 DNA sequence: TGTGCCAGCAGCGCGGGCTCCTCTAGGCTGCGCGAGCAGTACTTC.